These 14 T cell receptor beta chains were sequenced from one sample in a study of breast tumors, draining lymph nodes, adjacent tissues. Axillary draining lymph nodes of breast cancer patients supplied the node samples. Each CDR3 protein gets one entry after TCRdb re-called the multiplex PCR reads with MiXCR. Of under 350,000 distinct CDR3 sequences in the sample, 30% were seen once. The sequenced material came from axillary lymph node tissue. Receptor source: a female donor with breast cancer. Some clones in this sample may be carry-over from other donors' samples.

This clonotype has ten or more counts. The DNA of the CDR3 is TGTGCCAGCAGTGAACACAATGAGCAGTTCTTC. It specifies CASSEHNEQFF. The chain combines TRBV6-1 with TRBJ2-1; no reliable D call. The CDR3 runs 11 residues. Trimming removed 2 bases at V and 5 bases at J, with 1 base between. The germline gives CDR1 MNHNS, CDR2 SASEGT.

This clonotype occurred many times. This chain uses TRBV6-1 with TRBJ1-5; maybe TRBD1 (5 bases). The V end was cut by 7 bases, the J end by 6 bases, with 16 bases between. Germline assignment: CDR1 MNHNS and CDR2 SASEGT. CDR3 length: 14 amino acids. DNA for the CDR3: TGTGCCAGCATCGAAGGTGGGGCGGGTCAGCCCCAGCATTTT. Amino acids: CASIEGGAGQPQHF.

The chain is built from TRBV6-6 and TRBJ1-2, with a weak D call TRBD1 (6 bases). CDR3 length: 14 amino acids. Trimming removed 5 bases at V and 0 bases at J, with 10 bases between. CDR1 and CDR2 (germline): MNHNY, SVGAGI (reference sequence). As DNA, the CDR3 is TGTGCCAGCAGTCACCGGACAGCTAACTATGGCTACACCTTC. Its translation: CASSHRTANYGYTF.

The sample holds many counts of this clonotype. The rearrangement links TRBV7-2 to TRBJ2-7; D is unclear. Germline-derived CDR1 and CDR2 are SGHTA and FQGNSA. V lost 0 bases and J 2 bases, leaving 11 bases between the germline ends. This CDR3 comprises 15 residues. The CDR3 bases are TGTGCCAGCAGCTTAGCTGTCGGCAGCACCTACGAGCAGTACTTC. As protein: CASSLAVGSTYEQYF.

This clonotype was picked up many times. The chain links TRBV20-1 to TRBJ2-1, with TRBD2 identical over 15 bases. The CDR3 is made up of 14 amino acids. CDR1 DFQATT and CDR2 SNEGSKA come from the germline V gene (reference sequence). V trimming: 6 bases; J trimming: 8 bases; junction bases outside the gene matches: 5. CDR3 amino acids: CSAYGTSGRYEQFF. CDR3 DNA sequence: TGCAGTGCCTATGGGACTAGCGGGAGGTATGAGCAGTTCTTC.

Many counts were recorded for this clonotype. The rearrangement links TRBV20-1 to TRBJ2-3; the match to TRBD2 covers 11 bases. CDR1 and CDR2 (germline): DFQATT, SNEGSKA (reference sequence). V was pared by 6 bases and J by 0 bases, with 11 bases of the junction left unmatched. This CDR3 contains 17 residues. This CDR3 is CSAAGLAGGTSTDTQYF. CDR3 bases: TGCAGTGCGGCCGGATTAGCGGGAGGGACCAGCACAGATACGCAGTATTTT.

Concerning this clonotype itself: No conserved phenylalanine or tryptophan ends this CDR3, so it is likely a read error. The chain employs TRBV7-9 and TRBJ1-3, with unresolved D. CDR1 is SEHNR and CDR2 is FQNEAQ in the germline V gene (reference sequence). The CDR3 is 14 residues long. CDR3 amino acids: CAGSFPGGGNTIYL. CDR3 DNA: TGTGCCGGCAGCTTTCCGGGAGGAGGAAACACCATATATCTT.

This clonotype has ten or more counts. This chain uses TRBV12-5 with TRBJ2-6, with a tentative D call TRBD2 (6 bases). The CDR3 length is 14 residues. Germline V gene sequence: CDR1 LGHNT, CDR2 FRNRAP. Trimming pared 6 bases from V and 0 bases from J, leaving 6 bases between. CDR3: CASGEGSGANVLTF. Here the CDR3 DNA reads TGTGCTAGTGGGGAGGGCTCTGGGGCCAACGTCCTGACTTTC.

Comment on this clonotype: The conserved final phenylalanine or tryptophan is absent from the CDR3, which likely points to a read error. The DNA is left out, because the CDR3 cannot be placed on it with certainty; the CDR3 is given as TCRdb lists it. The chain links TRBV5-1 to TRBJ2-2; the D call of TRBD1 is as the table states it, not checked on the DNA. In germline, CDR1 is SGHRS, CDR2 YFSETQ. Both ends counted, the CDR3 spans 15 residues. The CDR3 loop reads CASEKGRREHRGAVV.

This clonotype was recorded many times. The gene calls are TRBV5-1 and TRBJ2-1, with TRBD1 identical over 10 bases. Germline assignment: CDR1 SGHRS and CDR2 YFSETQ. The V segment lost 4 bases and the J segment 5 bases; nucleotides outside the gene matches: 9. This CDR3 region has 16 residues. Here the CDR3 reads CASSTAGTGVHNEQFF. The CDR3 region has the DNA TGCGCCAGCAGCACCGCCGGGACAGGGGTGCACAATGAGCAGTTCTTC.

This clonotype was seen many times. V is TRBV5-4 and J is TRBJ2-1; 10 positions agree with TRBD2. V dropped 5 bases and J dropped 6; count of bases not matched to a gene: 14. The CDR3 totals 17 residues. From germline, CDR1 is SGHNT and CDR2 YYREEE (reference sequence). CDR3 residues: CASSPPGGAGGSNEQFF. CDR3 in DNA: TGTGCCAGCAGTCCACCGGGGGGAGCGGGAGGGTCCAATGAGCAGTTCTTC. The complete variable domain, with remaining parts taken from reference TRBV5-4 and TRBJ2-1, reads ETGVTQSPTHLIKTRGQQVTLRCSSQSGHNTVSWYQQALGQGPQFIFQYYREEENGRGNFPPRFSGLQFPNYSSELNVNALELDDSALYLCASSPPGGAGGSNEQFFGPGTRLTVL.

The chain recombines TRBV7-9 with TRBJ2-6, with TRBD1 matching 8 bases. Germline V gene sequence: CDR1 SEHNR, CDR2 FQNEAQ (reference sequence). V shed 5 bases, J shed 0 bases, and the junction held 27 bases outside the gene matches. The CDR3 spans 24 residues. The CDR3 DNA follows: TGTGCCAGCAGCAGACAGGGGTTTTTGCGGGGAGTCCCCGGGCTGTGCTCTGGGGCCAACGTCCTGACTTTC. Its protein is CASSRQGFLRGVPGLCSGANVLTF.

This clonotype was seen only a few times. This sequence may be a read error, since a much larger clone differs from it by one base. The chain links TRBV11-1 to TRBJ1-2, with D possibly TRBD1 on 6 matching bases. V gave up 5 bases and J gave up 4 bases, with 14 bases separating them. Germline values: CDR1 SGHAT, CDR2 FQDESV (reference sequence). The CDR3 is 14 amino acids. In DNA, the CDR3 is TGTGCCAGCAGCCGGACAGCCGGGACCTATGGCTACACCTTC. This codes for CASSRTAGTYGYTF.

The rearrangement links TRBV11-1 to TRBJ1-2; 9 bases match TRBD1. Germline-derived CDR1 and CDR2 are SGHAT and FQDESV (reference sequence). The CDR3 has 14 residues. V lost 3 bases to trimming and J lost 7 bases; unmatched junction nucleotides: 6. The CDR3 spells CASSLGQGGSGYTF. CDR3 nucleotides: TGTGCCAGCAGCTTGGGACAGGGAGGCTCTGGCTACACCTTC.